This T cell receptor (beta chain) was sequenced for a study of blood T cells in healthy people across ages. V was clipped by 4 bases and J by 8 bases; unmatched bases: 11. The CDR3 has 14 residues. The germline CDR1 and CDR2 sequences are SQVTM and ANQGSEA. It was with a sample-barcoded 5' primer and a J-beta primer mix that a second PCR of about 7 to 12 cycles was run. TCRdb recomputed calls from the 5' RACE reads with MiXCR, one row per CDR3 protein. Among roughly 700,000 distinct CDR3 sequences, roughly 25% were seen once, and the ten largest hold roughly a tenth. General study points: Naive T cell percentage showed a strong correlation with the diversity of TCR beta.

For this clonotype: Its antigen is currently unknown.

This sample was also put to use in a study of T cells of mothers and their children.

The chain uses TRBV29-1 and TRBJ1-2, with 9 bases aligning to TRBD1. The sequence was collected from a boy aged 5-17 years in good health. The sequencing input was blood. The CDR3 here is CSVGPGQGSSGYTF. The DNA for the CDR3 is TGCAGCGTTGGCCCGGGACAGGGTTCGTCCGGCTACACCTTC. Filled out from reference TRBV29-1 and TRBJ1-2, the complete variable domain reads SAVISQKPSRDICQRGTSLTIQCQVDSQVTMMFWYRQQPGQSLTLIATANQGSEATYESGFVIDKFPISRPNLTFSTLTVSNMSPEDSSIYLCSVGPGQGSSGYTFGSGTRLTVV.